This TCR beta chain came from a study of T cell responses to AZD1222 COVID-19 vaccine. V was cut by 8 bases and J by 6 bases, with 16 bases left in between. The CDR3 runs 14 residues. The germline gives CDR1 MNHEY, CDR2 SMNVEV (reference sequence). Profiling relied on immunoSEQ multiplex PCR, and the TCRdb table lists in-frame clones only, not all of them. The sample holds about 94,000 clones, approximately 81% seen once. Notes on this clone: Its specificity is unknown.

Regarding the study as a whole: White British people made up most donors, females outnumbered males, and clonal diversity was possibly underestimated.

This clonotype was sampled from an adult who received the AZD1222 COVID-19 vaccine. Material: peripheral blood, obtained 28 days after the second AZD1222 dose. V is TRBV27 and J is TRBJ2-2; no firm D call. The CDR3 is CASSWSGASGELFF. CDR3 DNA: TGTGCCAGCTCCTGGTCTGGTGCGTCCGGGGAGCTGTTTTTT.